This is a list of T cell receptor beta chains from one sample in a study of shared clonotypes between healthy human individuals. Using immunoSEQ multiplex PCR, the repertoire was profiled, and TCRdb retains in-frame clones only, with some absent. The table records over 2 million clones, about nine tenths of them present only once. Sequenced sample: naive CD4+ T cells from PBMCs. The receptors stem from a man aged 18 to 29 in good health. Some clones in this sample may be carry-over from other donors' samples. Each CDR3 is given with its conserved first and last residue. Fields, in order: CDR3 protein, CDR3 DNA, J gene, clone size, D gene, CDR3 length, V gene. A D gene is named only where the DNA matches it firmly. Rows give clone size only sometimes, using once, few, many, or a class for an expanded clone.

CASRRAGGSYEQYF TGTGCCAGCAGGAGAGCGGGAGGGTCGTACGAGCAGTACTTC TRBJ2-7 . TRBD2 14 TRBV6-5
CASSRDRGIETQYF TGTGCCAGCTCAAGGGACAGGGGAATCGAGACCCAGTACTTC TRBJ2-5 . TRBD1 14 TRBV18
CAWSPQGPDEQFF TGTGCCTGGAGCCCCCAGGGTCCCGACGAGCAGTTCTTC TRBJ2-1 . . 13 TRBV30
CASSQDSYGYTF TGTGCCAGCAGCCAGGACAGCTATGGCTACACCTTC TRBJ1-2 . . 12 TRBV6-6
CASSFQGIRFGTEAFF TGCGCCAGCAGCTTTCAGGGCATTAGATTTGGCACTGAAGCTTTCTTT TRBJ1-1 . . 16 TRBV5-1
CASSLGTSGSAADTQYF TGCGCCAGCAGCTTGGGGACTAGCGGGAGTGCGGCAGATACGCAGTATTTT TRBJ2-3 . TRBD2 17 TRBV5-1
CASSLGWGGSGANVLTF TGCGCCAGCAGCTTGGGTTGGGGAGGCTCTGGGGCCAACGTCCTGACTTTC TRBJ2-6 . . 17 TRBV5-1
CASSQPTSGRGVDTQYF TGCGCCAGCAGCCAACCGACTAGCGGGAGGGGAGTAGATACGCAGTATTTT TRBJ2-3 . TRBD2 17 TRBV4-1
CASSLPGGGGQPQHF TGTGCCAGCAGTTTGCCGGGAGGGGGCGGACAGCCCCAGCATTTT TRBJ1-5 . TRBD1 15 TRBV6-1
CASGQISYEQYF TGTGCCAGCGGACAGATCTCCTACGAGCAGTACTTC TRBJ2-7 few . 12 TRBV10-3
CASTSGASGRTDTQYF TGTGCCAGCACCTCGGGCGCTAGCGGACGCACAGATACGCAGTATTTT TRBJ2-3 . TRBD2 16 TRBV28
CASSRGGDMNTEAFF TGTGCCAGCAGCCGAGGGGGGGATATGAACACTGAAGCTTTCTTT TRBJ1-1 . . 15 TRBV9
CASSLEWGQPQHF TGCGCCAGCAGCCTCGAGTGGGGTCAGCCCCAGCATTTT TRBJ1-5 . . 13 TRBV4-1
CASSGRGLYQETQYF TGTGCCAGTAGTGGGAGGGGACTGTATCAAGAGACCCAGTACTTC TRBJ2-5 . TRBD2 15 TRBV19
CASISRTTARRNEQFF TGTGCCAGCATCTCCAGGACCACGGCACGAAGGAATGAGCAGTTCTTC TRBJ2-1 . . 16 TRBV28
CAIRQGSTSYQETQYF TGTGCCATCAGACAGGGGTCAACCAGCTACCAAGAGACCCAGTACTTC TRBJ2-5 . TRBD1 16 TRBV28
CASSQDQAFGRLKNTEAFF TGCGCCAGCAGCCAAGATCAGGCTTTCGGCAGACTAAAGAACACTGAAGCTTTCTTT TRBJ1-1 . . 19 TRBV4-1
CASSRASGTANYGYTF TGTGCCAGCAGCCGAGCTTCCGGTACAGCTAACTATGGCTACACCTTC TRBJ1-2 . . 16 TRBV7-9
CASSLVQGAGGYTF TGCGCCAGCAGCTTGGTACAGGGGGCTGGAGGCTACACCTTC TRBJ1-2 . TRBD1 14 TRBV5-1
CAWSSQGPNIQYF TGTGCCTGGAGTTCGCAGGGACCAAACATTCAGTACTTC TRBJ2-4 once . 13 TRBV30
CSVTGAGDLNYWGYADTQYF TGCAGCGTGACAGGGGCGGGAGATTTAAACTATTGGGGTTACGCAGATACGCAGTATTTT TRBJ2-3 . . 20 TRBV29-1
CASSYRGDSNTGELFF TGTGCCAGCAGCTACCGCGGGGACAGCAACACCGGGGAGCTGTTTTTT TRBJ2-2 . . 16 TRBV9
CASSLTGVNTEAFF TGTGCCAGTAGTTTGACAGGGGTGAACACTGAAGCTTTCTTT TRBJ1-1 once TRBD1 14 TRBV19
CASSPGTGGVIGGYTF TGTGCCAGCTCACCAGGGACAGGGGGTGTTATTGGCGGCTACACCTTC TRBJ1-2 . TRBD1 16 TRBV18
CASSLVGLGGYTF TGTGCCAGCAGCTTAGTAGGCCTTGGGGGCTACACCTTC TRBJ1-2 . . 13 TRBV7-2
CASSFNRGGEAFF TGCGCCAGCAGCTTCAACAGGGGAGGAGAAGCTTTCTTT TRBJ1-1 few TRBD1 13 TRBV5-1
CASSPPGASYEKLFF TGTGCCAGCTCACCACCAGGGGCCAGCTATGAAAAACTGTTTTTT TRBJ1-4 . . 15 TRBV18
CASSPLRDTYEQYF TGTGCCAGCAGTCCCCTCCGGGACACCTACGAGCAGTACTTC TRBJ2-7 . . 14 TRBV27
CASPAGEGGYGYTF TGTGCCAGCCCCGCAGGGGAAGGAGGCTATGGCTACACCTTC TRBJ1-2 . . 14 TRBV7-2
CASSVGPTQETQYF TGTGCCAGCAGCGTAGGACCGACACAAGAGACCCAGTACTTC TRBJ2-5 . . 14 TRBV9
CASSLEGTSGIEQYF TGTGCCAGCAGCTTGGAAGGGACTAGCGGGATCGAGCAGTACTTC TRBJ2-7 once TRBD2 15 TRBV5-4
CASSLAGTSGSVNEQFF TGCGCCAGCAGCTTGGCTGGGACTAGCGGGAGTGTAAATGAGCAGTTCTTC TRBJ2-1 . TRBD2 17 TRBV5-1
CASSYDRAVGYTF TGTGCCAGCAGCTACGACAGGGCAGTCGGCTACACCTTC TRBJ1-2 . TRBD1 13 TRBV7-2
CASSVSQGYEQYF TGCGCCAGCAGTGTAAGCCAGGGCTACGAGCAGTACTTC TRBJ2-7 . . 13 TRBV10-1